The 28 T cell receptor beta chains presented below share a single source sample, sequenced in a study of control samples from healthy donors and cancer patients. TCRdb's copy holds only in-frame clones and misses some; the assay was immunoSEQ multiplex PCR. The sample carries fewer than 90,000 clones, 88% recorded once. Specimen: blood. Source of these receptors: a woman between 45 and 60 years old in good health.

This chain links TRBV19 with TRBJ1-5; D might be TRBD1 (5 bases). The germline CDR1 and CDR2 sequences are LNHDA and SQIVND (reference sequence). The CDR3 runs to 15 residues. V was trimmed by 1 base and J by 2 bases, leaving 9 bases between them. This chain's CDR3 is CASSIGQPGNQPQHF. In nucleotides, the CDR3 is TGTGCCAGTAGTATAGGACAGCCCGGCAATCAGCCCCAGCATTTT.

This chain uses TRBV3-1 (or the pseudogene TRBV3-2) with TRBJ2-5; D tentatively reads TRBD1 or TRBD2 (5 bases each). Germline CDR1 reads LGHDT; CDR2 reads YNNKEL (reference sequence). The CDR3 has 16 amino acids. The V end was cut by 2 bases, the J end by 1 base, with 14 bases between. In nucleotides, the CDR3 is TGTGCCAGCAGCCAAACACGAGGGCAGGGCCAAGAGACCCAGTACTTC. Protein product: CASSQTRGQGQETQYF.

CDR3 nucleotides: TGCAGCGTTAAGGGGACAGGGAATCAGCCCCAGCATTTT. Its protein is CSVKGTGNQPQHF. This sequence joins TRBV29-1 and TRBJ1-5, with 9 bases identical to TRBD1. Trimming took 5 bases from V and 4 from J; bases not matched to a gene: 3. CDR1 is SQVTM and CDR2 is ANQGSEA in the germline V gene. The CDR3 runs 13 residues.

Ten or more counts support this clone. In nucleotides, the CDR3 is TGTGCCAGCAGCCAAGAGTCACAGTCTTACAATGAGCAGTTCTTC. This gives the protein CASSQESQSYNEQFF. The chain links TRBV3-1 (or the pseudogene TRBV3-2) to TRBJ2-1; D call uncertain. Trimming shortened V by 0 bases and J by 4 bases, and 10 bases separated the two germline ends. Germline V gives CDR1 LGHDT, CDR2 YNNKEL (reference sequence). This CDR3 spans 15 amino acids.

The CDR3 DNA reads as TGTGCCAGCAGCCTACGACAGGGGGGAAACACCGGGGAGCTGTTTTTT. Translating gives CASSLRQGGNTGELFF. The J gene is TRBJ2-2, the V gene TRBV6-6; 9 nucleotides align to TRBD1. The CDR3 contains 16 residues. V lost 6 bases, J lost 2 bases, and 7 bases stayed unmatched. The germline CDR1 and CDR2 sequences are MNHNY and SVGAGI (reference sequence).

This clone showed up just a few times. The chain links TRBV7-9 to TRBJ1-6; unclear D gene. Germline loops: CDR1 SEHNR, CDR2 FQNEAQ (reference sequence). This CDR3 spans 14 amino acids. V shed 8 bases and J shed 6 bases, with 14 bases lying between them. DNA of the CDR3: TGTGCCAGCGGACTAGACATAGCTAATTCACCCCTCCACTTT. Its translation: CASGLDIANSPLHF.

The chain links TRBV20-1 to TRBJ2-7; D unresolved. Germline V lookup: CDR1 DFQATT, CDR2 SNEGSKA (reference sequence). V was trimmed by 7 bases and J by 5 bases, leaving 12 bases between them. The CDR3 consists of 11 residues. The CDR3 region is CSVGPENEQYF. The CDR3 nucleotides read TGCAGTGTGGGCCCAGAGAACGAGCAGTACTTC.

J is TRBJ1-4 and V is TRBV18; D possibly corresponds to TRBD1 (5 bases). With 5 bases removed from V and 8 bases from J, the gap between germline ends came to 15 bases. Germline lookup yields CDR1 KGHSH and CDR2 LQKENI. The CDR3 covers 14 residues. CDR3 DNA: TGTGCCAGCTCAAGGGGAGGGGAGACCGAAAAACTGTTTTTT. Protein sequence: CASSRGGETEKLFF.

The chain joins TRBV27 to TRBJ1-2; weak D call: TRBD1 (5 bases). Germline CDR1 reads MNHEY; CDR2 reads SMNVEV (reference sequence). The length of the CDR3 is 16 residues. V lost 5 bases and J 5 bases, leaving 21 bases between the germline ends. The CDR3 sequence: CASSPSGEGPTYGYTF. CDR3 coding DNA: TGTGCCAGCAGTCCTAGTGGGGAGGGACCTACTTATGGCTACACCTTC.

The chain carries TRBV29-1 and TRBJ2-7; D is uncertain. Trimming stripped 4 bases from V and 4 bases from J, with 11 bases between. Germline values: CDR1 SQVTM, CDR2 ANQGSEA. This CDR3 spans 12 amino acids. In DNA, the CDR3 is TGCAGCGTTGCGTACAGCAATTACGAGCAGTACTTC. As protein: CSVAYSNYEQYF.

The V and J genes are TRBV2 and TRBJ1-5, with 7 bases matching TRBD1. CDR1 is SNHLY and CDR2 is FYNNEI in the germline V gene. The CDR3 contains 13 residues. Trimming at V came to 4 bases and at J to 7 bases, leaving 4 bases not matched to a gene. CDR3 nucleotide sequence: TGTGCCAGCAGTGGGACAGGAGGCCAGCCCCAGCATTTT. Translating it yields CASSGTGGQPQHF.

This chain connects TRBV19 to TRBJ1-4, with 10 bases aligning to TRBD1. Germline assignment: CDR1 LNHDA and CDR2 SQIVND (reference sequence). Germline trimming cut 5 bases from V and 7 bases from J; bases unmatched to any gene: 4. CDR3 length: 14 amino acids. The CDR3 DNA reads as TGTGCCAGTAGTGAGGACAGGGGGGCTGAAAAACTGTTTTTT. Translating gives CASSEDRGAEKLFF.

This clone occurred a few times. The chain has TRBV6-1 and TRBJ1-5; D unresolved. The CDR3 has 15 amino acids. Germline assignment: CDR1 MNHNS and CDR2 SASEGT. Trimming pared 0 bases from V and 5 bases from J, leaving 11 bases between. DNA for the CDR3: TGTGCCAGCAGTGAAGCCCGAGGATATTATCAGCCCCAGCATTTT. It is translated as CASSEARGYYQPQHF.

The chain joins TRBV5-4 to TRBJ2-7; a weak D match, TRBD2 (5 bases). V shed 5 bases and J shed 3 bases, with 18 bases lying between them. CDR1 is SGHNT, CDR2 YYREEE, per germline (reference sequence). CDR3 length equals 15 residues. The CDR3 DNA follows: TGTGCCAGCAGTGGGCCGGGCAGAGGAGGCTACGAGCAGTACTTC. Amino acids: CASSGPGRGGYEQYF.

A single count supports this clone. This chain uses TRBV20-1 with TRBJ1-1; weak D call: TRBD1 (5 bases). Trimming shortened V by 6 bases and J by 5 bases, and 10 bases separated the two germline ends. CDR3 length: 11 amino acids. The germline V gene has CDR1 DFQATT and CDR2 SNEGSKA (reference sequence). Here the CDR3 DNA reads TGCAGTGCAAGGGGCCCGACTGAAGCTTTCTTT. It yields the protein CSARGPTEAFF.

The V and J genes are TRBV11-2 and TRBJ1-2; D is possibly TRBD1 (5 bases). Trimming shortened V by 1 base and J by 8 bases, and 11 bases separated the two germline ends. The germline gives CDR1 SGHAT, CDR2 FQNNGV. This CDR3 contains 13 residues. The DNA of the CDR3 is TGTGCCAGCAGCTTAGGAGGGGTTGAAGGCTACACCTTC. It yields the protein CASSLGGVEGYTF.

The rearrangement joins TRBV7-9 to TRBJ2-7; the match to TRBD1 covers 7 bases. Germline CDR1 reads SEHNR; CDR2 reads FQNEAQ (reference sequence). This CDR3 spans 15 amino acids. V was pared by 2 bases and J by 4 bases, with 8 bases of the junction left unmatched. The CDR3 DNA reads TGTGCCAGCAGCTTACCGGAAAGGGGGCCTTACGAGCAGTACTTC. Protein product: CASSLPERGPYEQYF. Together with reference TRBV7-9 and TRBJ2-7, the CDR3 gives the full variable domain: DTGVSQNPRHKITKRGQNVTFRCDPISEHNRLYWYRQTLGQGPEFLTYFQNEAQLEKSRLLSDRFSAERPKGSFSTLEIQRTEQGDSAMYLCASSLPERGPYEQYFGPGTRLTVT.

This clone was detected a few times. The CDR3 is CAKWNTEAFF. Here the CDR3 DNA reads TGTGCCAAATGGAACACTGAAGCTTTCTTT. The chain links TRBV6-5 to TRBJ1-1; D is uncertain. Per the germline V gene, CDR1 is MNHEY and CDR2 is SVGAGI. V was shortened by 10 bases and J by 1 base, with 4 bases between the two germline ends. There are 10 residues in the CDR3.

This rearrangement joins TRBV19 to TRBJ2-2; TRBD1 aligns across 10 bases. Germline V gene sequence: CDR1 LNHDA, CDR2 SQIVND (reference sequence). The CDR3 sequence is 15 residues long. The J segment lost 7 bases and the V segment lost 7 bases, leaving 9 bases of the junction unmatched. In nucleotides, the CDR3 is TGTGCCAGTACCCTAGACAGGGGGCGCCTCGGGGAGCTGTTTTTT. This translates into CASTLDRGRLGELFF. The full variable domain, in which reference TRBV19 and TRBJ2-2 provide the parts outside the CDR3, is DGGITQSPKYLFRKEGQNVTLSCEQNLNHDAMYWYRQDPGQGLRLIYYSQIVNDFQKGDIAEGYSVSREKKESFPLTVTSAQKNPTAFYLCASTLDRGRLGELFFGEGSRLTVL.

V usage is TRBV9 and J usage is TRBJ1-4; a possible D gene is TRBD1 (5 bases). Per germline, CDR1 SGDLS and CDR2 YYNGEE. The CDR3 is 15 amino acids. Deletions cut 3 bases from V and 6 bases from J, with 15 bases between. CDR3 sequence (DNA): TGTGCCAGCAGCGCAGTTCGGGGCAGGGATGAAAAACTGTTTTTT. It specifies CASSAVRGRDEKLFF.

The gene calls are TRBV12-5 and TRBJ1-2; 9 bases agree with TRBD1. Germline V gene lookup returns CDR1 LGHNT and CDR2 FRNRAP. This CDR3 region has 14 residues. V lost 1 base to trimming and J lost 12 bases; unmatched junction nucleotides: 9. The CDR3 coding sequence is TGTGCTAGTGGTTTGGCCCCGGGACAGGGAGAACACACCTTC. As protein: CASGLAPGQGEHTF. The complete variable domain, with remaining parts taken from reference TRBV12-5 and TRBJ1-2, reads DARVTQTPRHKVTEMGQEVTMRCQPILGHNTVFWYRQTMMQGLELLAYFRNRAPLDDSGMPKDRFSAEMPDATLATLKIQPSEPRDSAVYFCASGLAPGQGEHTFGSGTRLTVV.

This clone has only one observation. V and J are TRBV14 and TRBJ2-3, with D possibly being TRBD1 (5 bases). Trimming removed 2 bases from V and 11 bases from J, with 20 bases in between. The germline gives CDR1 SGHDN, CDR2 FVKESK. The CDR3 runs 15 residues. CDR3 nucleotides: TGTGCCAGCAGCCAACTGTCGACAGTCGAATGGGGGCAGTATTTT. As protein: CASSQLSTVEWGQYF.

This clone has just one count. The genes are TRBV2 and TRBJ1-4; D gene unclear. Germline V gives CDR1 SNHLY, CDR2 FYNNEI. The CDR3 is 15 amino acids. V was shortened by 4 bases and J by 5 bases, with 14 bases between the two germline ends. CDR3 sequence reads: CASSGGWGFNEKLFF. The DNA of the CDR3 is TGTGCCAGCAGTGGGGGATGGGGATTCAATGAAAAACTGTTTTTT.

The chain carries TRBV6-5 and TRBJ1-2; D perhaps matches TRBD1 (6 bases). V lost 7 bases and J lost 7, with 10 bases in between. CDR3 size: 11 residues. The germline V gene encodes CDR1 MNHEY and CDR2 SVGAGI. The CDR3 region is CASTAGAGYTF. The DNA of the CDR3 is TGTGCCAGCACCGCAGGGGCTGGCTACACCTTC.

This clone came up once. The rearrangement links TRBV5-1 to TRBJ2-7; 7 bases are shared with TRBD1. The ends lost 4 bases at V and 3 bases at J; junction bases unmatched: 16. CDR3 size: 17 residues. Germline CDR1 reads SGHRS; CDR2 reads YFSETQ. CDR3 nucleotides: TGCGCCAGCAGCCGAGGGTTTAGTACAGGGGAGATCTACGAGCAGTACTTC. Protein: CASSRGFSTGEIYEQYF. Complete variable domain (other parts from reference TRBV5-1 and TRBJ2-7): KAGVTQTPRYLIKTRGQQVTLSCSPISGHRSVSWYQQTPGQGLQFLFEYFSETQRNKGNFPGRFSGRQFSNSRSEMNVSTLELGDSALYLCASSRGFSTGEIYEQYFGPGTRLTVT.

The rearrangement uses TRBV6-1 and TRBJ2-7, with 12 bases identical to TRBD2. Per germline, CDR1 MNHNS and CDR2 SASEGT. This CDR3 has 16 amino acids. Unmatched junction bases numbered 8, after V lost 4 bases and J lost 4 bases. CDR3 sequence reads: CASSVITSGGLYEQYF. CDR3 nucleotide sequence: TGTGCCAGCAGTGTGATAACTAGCGGGGGGCTGTACGAGCAGTACTTC.

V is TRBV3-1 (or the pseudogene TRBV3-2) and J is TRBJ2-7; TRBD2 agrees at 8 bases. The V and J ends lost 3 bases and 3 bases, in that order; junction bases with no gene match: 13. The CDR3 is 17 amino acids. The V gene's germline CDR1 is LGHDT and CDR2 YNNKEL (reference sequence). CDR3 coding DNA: TGTGCCAGCAGCCATGGTCTTGGCGGGGGGACTCTCTACGAGCAGTACTTC. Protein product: CASSHGLGGGTLYEQYF.

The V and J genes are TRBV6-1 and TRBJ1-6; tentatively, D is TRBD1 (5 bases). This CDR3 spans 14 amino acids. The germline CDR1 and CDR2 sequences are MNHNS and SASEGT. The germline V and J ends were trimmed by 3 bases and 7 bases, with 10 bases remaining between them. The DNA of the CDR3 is TGTGCCAGCAGTGAGGCAGGGAGAAATTCACCCCTCCACTTT. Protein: CASSEAGRNSPLHF.